This T cell receptor (beta chain) originates from a study of T cell responses to AZD1222 COVID-19 vaccine. Here immunoSEQ multiplex PCR was the method, and the copy in TCRdb shows in-frame clones only, minus some. The sample shows some 110,000 clones, 80% to 90% of them seen only once. Trimming took 4 bases from V and 3 from J; bases not matched to a gene: 5. The CDR3 has 14 residues. CDR1 SGDLS and CDR2 YYNGEE come from the germline V gene. This receptor was taken from an adult in good health. Sample: peripheral blood, taken on day 0 of AZD1222 vaccination. The chain couples TRBV9 to TRBJ2-7, with 9 bases that match TRBD1. CDR3: CASSFRDRDYEQYF. The DNA of the CDR3 is TGTGCCAGCAGCTTCCGGGACAGGGACTACGAGCAGTACTTC.